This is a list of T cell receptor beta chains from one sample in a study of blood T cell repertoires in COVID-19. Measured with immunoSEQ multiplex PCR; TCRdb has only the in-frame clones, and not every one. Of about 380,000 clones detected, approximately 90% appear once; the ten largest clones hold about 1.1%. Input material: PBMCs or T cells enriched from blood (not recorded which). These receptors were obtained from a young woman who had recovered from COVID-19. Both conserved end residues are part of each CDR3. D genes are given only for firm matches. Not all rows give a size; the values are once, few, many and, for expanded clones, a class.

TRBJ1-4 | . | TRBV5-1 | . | CATRQRLRDEKLFF | TGCGCCACTAGGCAGCGGTTGCGGGACGAAAAACTGTTTTTT
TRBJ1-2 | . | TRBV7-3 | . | CASSPRASYGYTF | TGTGCCAGCAGCCCCAGGGCGTCCTATGGCTACACCTTC
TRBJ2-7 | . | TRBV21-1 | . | CASTPPRGWYEQYF | TGTGCCAGCACCCCCCCCAGGGGTTGGTACGAGCAGTACTTC
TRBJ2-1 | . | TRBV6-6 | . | CASSPSLTVYSGRAYNEQFF | TGTGCCAGCAGCCCCTCCCTCACAGTTTATTCGGGAAGGGCTTACAATGAGCAGTTCTTC
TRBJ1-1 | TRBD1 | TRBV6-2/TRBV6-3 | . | CASSYVTGGAEAFF | TGTGCCAGCAGTTATGTTACAGGGGGTGCTGAAGCTTTCTTT
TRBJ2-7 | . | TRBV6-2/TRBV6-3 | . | CASSGDRQETYEQYF | TGTGCCAGCAGTGGCGACCGACAGGAAACCTACGAGCAGTACTTC
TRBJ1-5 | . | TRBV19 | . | CASKRTALNQPQHF | TGTGCCAGTAAAAGGACAGCCCTTAATCAGCCCCAGCATTTT
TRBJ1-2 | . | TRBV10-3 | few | CAIMAPNYGYTF | TGTGCCATCATGGCTCCTAACTATGGCTACACCTTC
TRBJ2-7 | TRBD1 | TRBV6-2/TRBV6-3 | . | CASSDDPGQGAREQYF | TGTGCCAGCAGCGACGACCCGGGACAGGGGGCGCGCGAGCAGTACTTC
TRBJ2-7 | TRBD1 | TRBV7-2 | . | CASSSAGTGPFEQYF | TGTGCCAGCAGCTCGGCCGGGACAGGGCCGTTCGAGCAGTACTTC
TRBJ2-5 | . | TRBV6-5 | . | CASSSPRETQYF | TGTGCCAGCAGCTCCCCCCGGGAGACCCAGTACTTC
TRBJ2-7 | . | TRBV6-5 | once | CASSTSGLYEQYF | TGTGCCAGCAGTACCTCAGGGTTATACGAGCAGTACTTC
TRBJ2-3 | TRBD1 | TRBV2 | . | CASTNRGLIQEYTQYF | TGTGCCAGCACTAACAGGGGGCTCATTCAAGAGTATACGCAGTATTTT
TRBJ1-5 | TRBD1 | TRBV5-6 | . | CASSLAGTGLQPQHF | TGTGCCAGCAGCTTGGCCGGGACAGGGCTTCAGCCCCAGCATTTT
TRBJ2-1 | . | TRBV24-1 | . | CATSGGGYNEQFF | TGTGCCACCAGTGGGGGCGGCTACAATGAGCAGTTCTTC
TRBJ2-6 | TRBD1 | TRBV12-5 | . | CASLGWDRGPGANVLTF | TGTGCTAGCCTCGGCTGGGACAGGGGGCCGGGGGCCAACGTCCTGACTTTC
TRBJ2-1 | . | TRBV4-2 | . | CASSQVRAGGYNEQFF | TGTGCCAGCAGCCAAGTAAGGGCGGGTGGATACAATGAGCAGTTCTTC
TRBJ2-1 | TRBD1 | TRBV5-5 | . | CASSLRGRGNEQFF | TGTGCCAGCAGCTTGAGGGGCAGGGGGAATGAGCAGTTCTTC
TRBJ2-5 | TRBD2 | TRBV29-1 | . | CSLTQGTSGGAWQETQYF | TGCAGCTTAACCCAAGGGACTAGCGGGGGGGCTTGGCAAGAGACCCAGTACTTC
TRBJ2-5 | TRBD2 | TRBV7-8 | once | CASSPGGLAGAGTQYF | TGTGCCAGCAGCCCGGGGGGGCTAGCGGGCGCCGGGACCCAGTACTTC
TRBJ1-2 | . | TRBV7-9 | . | CASSLEGDLLKSSNYGYTF | TGTGCCAGCAGCTTAGAGGGAGACCTATTGAAATCTTCTAACTATGGCTACACCTTC
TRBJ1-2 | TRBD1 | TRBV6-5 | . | CASKVPGQPYRYTF | TGTGCCAGCAAAGTACCGGGACAGCCCTATCGCTACACCTTC
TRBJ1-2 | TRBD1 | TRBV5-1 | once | CASSWGDRVNYGYTF | TGCGCCAGCAGCTGGGGGGACAGGGTGAACTATGGCTACACCTTC